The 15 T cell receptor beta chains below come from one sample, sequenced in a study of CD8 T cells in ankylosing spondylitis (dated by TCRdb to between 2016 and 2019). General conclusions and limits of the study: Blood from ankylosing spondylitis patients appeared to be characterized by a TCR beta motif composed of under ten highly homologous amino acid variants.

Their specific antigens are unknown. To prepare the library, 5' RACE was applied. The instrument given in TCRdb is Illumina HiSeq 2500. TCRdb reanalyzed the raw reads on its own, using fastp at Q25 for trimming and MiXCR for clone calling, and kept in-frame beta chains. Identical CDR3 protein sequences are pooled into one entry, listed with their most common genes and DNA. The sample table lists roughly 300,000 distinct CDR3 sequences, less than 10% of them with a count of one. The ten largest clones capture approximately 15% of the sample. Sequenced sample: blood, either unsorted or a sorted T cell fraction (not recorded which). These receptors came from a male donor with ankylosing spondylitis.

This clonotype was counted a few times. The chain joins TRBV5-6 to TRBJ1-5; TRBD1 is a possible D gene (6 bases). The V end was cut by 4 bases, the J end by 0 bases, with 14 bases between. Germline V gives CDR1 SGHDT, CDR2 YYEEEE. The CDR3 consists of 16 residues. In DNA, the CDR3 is TGTGCCAGCAGCCTGAAGGGACAACTTAGCAATCAGCCCCAGCATTTT. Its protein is CASSLKGQLSNQPQHF.

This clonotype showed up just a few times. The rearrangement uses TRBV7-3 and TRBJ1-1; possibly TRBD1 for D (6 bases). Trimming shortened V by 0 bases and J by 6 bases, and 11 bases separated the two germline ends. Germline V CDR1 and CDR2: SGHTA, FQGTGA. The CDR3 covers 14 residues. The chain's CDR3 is CASSLTGGRSEAFF. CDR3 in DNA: TGTGCCAGCAGCTTAACAGGGGGGCGGTCTGAAGCTTTCTTT.

The chain's CDR3 is CASSLRGHTEAFF. The CDR3 DNA is TGTGCCAGCAGTTTACGTGGGCACACTGAAGCTTTCTTT. The J gene is TRBJ1-1, the V gene TRBV27; D is unclear. The CDR3 runs 13 residues. V lost 2 bases, J lost 3 bases, and 7 bases lay in between. CDR1 is MNHEY, CDR2 SMNVEV, per germline (reference sequence).

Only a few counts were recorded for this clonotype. This CDR3 is CASSSDRAANYGYTF. CDR3 in DNA: TGTGCCAGCAGCTCCGATAGGGCAGCTAACTATGGCTACACCTTC. This chain connects TRBV5-6 to TRBJ1-2; D not certain. The CDR3 is made up of 15 amino acids. CDR1 is SGHDT and CDR2 is YYEEEE in the germline V gene. V lost 3 bases and J 0 bases, leaving 12 bases between the germline ends. Full variable domain (outside the CDR3, taken from reference TRBV5-6 and TRBJ1-2): DAGVTQSPTHLIKTRGQQVTLRCSPKSGHDTVSWYQQALGQGPQFIFQYYEEEERQRGNFPDRFSGHQFPNYSSELNVNALLLGDSALYLCASSSDRAANYGYTFGSGTRLTVV.

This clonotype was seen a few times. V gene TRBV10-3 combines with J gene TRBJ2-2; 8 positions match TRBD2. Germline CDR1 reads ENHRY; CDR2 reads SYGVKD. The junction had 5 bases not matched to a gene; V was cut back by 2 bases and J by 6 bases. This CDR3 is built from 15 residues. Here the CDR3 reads CAISETQRESGELFF. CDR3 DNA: TGTGCCATCAGTGAGACCCAGCGGGAGTCCGGGGAGCTGTTTTTT.

The CDR3 sequence: CATSDFSTSGRVNEQFF. The DNA of the CDR3 is TGTGCCACCAGTGATTTTTCAACTAGCGGGAGAGTCAATGAGCAGTTCTTC. The chain recombines TRBV24-1 with TRBJ2-1; 11 bases line up with TRBD2. Losses at the gene ends were 1 base for V and 6 bases for J; bases not matched to a gene: 7. The CDR3 is made up of 17 amino acids. Germline V lookup: CDR1 KGHDR, CDR2 SFDVKD.

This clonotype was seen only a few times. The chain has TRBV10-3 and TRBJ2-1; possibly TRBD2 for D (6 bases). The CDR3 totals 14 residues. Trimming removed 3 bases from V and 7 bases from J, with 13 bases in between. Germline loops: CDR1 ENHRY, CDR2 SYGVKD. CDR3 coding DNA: TGTGCCATCAGTGAAGCCGGGACTGAGAATGAGCAGTTCTTC. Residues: CAISEAGTENEQFF.

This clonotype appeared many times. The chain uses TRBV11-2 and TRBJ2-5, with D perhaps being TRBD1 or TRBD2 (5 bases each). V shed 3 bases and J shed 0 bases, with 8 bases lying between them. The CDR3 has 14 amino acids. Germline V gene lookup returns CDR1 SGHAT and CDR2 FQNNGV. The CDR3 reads CASSLGPNQETQYF. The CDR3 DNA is TGTGCCAGCAGCTTGGGACCGAACCAAGAGACCCAGTACTTC.

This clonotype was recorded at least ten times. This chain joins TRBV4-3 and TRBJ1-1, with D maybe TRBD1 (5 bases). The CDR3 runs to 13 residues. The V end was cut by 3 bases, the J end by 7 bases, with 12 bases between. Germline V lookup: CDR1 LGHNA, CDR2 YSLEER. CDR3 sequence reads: CASSQFRDGEAFF. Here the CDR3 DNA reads TGCGCCAGCAGCCAGTTCCGGGACGGTGAAGCTTTCTTT.

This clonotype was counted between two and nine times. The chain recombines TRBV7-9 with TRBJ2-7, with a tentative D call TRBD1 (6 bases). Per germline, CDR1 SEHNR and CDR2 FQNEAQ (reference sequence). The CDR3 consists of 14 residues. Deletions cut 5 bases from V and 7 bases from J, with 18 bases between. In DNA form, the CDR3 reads TGTGCCAGCAGCCCTAGACAGGTCTTGGAAGAGCAGTACTTC. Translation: CASSPRQVLEEQYF.

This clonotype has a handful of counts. CDR3 amino acids: CSVEGPYNEQFF. In nucleotides, the CDR3 is TGCAGCGTCGAGGGTCCCTACAATGAGCAGTTCTTC. The gene calls are TRBV29-1 and TRBJ2-1, with D possibly TRBD2 on 5 matching bases. The CDR3 consists of 12 residues. Germline V gene lookup returns CDR1 SQVTM and CDR2 ANQGSEA. V shed 6 bases and J shed 2 bases, with 8 bases lying between them.

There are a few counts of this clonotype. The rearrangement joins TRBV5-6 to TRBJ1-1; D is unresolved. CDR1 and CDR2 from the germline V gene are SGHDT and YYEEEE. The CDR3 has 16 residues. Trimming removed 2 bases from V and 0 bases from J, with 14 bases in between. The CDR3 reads CASSFPSTGMNTEAFF. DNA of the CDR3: TGTGCCAGCAGCTTCCCCTCGACGGGAATGAACACTGAAGCTTTCTTT.

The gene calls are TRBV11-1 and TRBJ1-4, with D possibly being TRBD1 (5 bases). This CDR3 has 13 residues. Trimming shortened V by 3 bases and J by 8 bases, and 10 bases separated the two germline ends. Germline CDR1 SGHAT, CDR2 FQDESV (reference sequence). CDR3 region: CASSFGGGEKLFF. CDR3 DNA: TGTGCCAGCAGCTTTGGGGGTGGGGAAAAACTGTTTTTT.

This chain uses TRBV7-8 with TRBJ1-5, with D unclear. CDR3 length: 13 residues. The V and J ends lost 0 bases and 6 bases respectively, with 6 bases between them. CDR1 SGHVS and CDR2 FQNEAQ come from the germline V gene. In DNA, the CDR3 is TGTGCCAGCAGCTTAGCTGACGGTCAGCCCCAGCATTTT. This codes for CASSLADGQPQHF.

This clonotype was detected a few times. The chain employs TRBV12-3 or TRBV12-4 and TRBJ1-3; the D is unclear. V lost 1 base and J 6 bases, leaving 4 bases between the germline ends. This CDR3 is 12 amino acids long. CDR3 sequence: CASSLGLNTIYF. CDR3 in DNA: TGTGCCAGCAGTTTAGGTTTAAACACCATATATTTT.